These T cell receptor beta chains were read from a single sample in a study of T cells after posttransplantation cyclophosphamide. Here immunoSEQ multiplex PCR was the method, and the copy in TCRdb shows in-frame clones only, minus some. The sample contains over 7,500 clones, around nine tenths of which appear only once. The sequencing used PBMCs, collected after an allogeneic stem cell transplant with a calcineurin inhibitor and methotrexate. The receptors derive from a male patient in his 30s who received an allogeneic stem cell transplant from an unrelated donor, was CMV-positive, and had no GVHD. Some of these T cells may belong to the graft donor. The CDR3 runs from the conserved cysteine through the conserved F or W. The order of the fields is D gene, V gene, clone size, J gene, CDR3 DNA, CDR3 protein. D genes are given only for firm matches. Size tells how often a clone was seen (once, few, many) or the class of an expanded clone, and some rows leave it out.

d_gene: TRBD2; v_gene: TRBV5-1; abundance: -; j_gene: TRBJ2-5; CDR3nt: TGCGCCAGCAGCTCATCGCCGGGGACGGGAGGAAAAGAGACCCAGTACTTC; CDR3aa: CASSSSPGTGGKETQYF
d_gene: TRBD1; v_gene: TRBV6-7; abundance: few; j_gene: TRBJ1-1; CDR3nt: TGTGCCAGCAGTGAACAGGGGGTACCGAACACTGAAGCTTTCTTT; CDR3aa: CASSEQGVPNTEAFF
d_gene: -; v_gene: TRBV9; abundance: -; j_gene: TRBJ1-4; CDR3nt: TGTGCCAGCAGCGTTGGGGGGGCAACTAATGAAAAACTGTTTTTT; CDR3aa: CASSVGGATNEKLFF
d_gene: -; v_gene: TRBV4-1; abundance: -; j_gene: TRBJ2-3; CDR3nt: TGCGCCAGCAGCCTCCCTTCCCTACGGGATACGCAGTATTTT; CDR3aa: CASSLPSLRDTQYF
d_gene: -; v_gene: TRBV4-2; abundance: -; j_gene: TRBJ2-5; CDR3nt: TGTGCCAGCAGCCCAGAGCGGAATGGGGAGACCCAGTACTTC; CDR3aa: CASSPERNGETQYF
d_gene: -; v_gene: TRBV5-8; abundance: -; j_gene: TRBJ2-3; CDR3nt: TGTGCCAGCCAAGGTTTCCCAGGGCCAGATACGCAGTATTTT; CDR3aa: CASQGFPGPDTQYF
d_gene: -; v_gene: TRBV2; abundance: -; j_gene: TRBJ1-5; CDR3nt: TGTGCCAGCACCTCGGAGGAGAAGCCCCAGCATTTT; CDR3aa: CASTSEEKPQHF
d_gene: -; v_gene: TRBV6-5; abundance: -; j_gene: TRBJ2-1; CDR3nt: TGTGCCAGCAGTAGACTAGGGGAGCAGTTCTTC; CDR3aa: CASSRLGEQFF
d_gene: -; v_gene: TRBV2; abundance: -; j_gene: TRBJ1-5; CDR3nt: TGTGCCAGCAGGGACAGCTTTATCAGCCCCCAGCATTTT; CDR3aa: CASRDSFISPQHF
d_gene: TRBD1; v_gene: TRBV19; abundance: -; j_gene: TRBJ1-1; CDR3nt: TGTGCCAGTAGTATAGCGTCCAGGGGGAGCACTGAAGCTTTCTTT; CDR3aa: CASSIASRGSTEAFF
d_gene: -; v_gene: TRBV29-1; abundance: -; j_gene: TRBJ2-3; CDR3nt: TGCAGCGTTGAAGCCCACGGGAGTCCCACAGATACGCAGTATTTT; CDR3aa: CSVEAHGSPTDTQYF
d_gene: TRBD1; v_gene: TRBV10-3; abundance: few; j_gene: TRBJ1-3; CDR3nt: TGTGCCATCAGTGTCGGGACAGGGGGCTCTGGAAACACCATATATTTT; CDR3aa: CAISVGTGGSGNTIYF
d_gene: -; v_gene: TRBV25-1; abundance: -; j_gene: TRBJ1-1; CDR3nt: TGTGCCAGCAGTGAATACAGGGGATTAGAAGCTTTCTTT; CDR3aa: CASSEYRGLEAFF
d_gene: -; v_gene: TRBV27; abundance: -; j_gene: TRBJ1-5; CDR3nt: TGTGCCAGCAGTTTCTCCAGGAACAATCAGCCCCAGCATTTT; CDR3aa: CASSFSRNNQPQHF
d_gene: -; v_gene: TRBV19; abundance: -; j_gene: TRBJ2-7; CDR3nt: TGTGCCAGTAGTATGACGACAGGACCCACCTACGAGCAGTACTTC; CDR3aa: CASSMTTGPTYEQYF
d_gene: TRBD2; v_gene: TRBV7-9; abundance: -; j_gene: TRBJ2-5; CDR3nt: TGTGCCAGCAGCCCCCTCCGGGGGACTAGCGGGAGTACCCAAGAGACCCAGTACTTC; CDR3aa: CASSPLRGTSGSTQETQYF
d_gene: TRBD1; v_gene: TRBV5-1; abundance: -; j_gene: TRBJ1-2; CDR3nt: TGCGCCAGCAGCTCGACAGGGAACCGTGGCTACACCTTC; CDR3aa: CASSSTGNRGYTF
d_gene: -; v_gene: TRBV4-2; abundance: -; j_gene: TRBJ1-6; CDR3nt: TGTGCCAGCAGCCCCATATCAGGCGGAGGGGATTCACCCCTCCACTTT; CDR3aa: CASSPISGGGDSPLHF
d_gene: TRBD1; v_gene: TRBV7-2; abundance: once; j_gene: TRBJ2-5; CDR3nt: TGTGCCAGCAGCTATAATCCAGGGGGCGAGACCCAGTACTTC; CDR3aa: CASSYNPGGETQYF
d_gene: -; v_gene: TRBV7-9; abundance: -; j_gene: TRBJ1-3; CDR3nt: TGTGCCAGCAGCTTATATGCAGTGCTCAACTCTGGAAACACCATATATTTT; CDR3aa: CASSLYAVLNSGNTIYF
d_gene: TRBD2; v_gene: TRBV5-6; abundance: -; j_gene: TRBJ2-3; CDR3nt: TGTGCCAGCAGCTCGGGATTAGCGGGAACAGATACGCAGTATTTT; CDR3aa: CASSSGLAGTDTQYF
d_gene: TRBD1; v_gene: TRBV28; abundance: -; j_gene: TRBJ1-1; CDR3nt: TGTGCCAGCAGACCAGGACAGGGAAGCACTGAAGCTTTCTTT; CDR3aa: CASRPGQGSTEAFF
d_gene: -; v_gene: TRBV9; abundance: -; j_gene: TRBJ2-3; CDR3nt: TGTGCCAGCAGCGCTAGCACAGATACGCAGTATTTT; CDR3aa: CASSASTDTQYF
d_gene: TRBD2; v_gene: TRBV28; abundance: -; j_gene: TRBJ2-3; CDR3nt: TGTGCCAGCAGTTTCCTGTCCGGAGTGGGAGGGGGCACAGATACGCAGTATTTT; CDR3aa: CASSFLSGVGGGTDTQYF
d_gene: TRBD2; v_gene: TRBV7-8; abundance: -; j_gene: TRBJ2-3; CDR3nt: TGTGCCAGCAGCTTAGTCCCGGGGGGGACAGATACGCAGTATTTT; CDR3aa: CASSLVPGGTDTQYF
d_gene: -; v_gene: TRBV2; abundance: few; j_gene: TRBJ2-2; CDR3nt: TGTGCCAGCACTCTGGAGTCGCGTGTCACCGGGGAGCTGTTTTTT; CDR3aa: CASTLESRVTGELFF
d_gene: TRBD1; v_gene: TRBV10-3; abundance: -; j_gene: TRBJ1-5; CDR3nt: TGTGCCATCAGGGGACAGGGCCGGGAGGATCAGCCCCAGCATTTT; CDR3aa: CAIRGQGREDQPQHF
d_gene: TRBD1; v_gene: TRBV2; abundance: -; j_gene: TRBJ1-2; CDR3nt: TGTGCCAGCAGTGACCAGGGGACAGGCTATGGCTACACCTTC; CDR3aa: CASSDQGTGYGYTF
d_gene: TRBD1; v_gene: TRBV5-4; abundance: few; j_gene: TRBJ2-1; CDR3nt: TGTGCCAGCAGCTTTTATGCAGGGGGCAGGGAGCAGTTCTTC; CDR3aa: CASSFYAGGREQFF
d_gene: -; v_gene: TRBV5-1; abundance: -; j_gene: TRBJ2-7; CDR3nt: TGCGCCAGCAGCTTGGCCGAGGACTCCTACGAGCAGTACTTC; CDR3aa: CASSLAEDSYEQYF
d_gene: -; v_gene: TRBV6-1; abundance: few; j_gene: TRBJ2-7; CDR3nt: TGTGCCAGCAGTGAAGCGGGCAACGAGCAGTACTTC; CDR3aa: CASSEAGNEQYF
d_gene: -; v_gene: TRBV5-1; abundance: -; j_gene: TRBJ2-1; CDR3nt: TGCGCCAGCAGCTTTACTGATCATGAGCAGTTCTTC; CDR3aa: CASSFTDHEQFF
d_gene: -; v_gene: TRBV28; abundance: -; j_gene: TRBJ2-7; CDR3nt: TGTGCCAGCACCCCCTTTCAAGCTTACTCCTACGAGCAGTACTTC; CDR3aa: CASTPFQAYSYEQYF
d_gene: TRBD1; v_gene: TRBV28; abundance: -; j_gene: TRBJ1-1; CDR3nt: TGTGCCAGCAGTCGACAGGGGGAAAACACTGAAGCTTTCTTT; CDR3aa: CASSRQGENTEAFF
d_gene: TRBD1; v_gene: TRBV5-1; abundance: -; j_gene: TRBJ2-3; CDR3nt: TGCGCCAGCAGCTTGGGACACAGGGGGCCCCCAGATACGCAGTATTTT; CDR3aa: CASSLGHRGPPDTQYF
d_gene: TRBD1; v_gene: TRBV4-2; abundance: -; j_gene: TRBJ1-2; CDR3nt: TGTGCCAGCAGCCCCGGACAGGGGCCCGGCTATGGCTACACCTTC; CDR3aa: CASSPGQGPGYGYTF
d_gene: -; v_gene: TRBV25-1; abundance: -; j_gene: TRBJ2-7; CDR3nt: TGTGCCAGCAGTGAATATGGGGGGAGGGAGCAGTACTTC; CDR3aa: CASSEYGGREQYF
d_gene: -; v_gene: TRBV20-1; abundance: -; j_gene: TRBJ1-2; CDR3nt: TGCAGTGCTAGGGCCTTTGGCTACACCTTC; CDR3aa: CSARAFGYTF
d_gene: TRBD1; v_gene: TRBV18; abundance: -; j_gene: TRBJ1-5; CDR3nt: TGTGCCAGCTCATCCCCGGGACAGGGGCGAAGGCAGCCCCAGCATTTT; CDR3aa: CASSSPGQGRRQPQHF
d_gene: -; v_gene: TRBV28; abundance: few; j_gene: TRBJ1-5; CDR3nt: TGTGCCAGCAGTACCCTCGCGGGATCCAATCAGCCCCAGCATTTT; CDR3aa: CASSTLAGSNQPQHF